These 4 T cell receptor beta chains share one sample of origin, sequenced in a study of PD-1 blockade in classical Hodgkin lymphoma. Using immunoSEQ multiplex PCR, the repertoire was profiled, and TCRdb retains in-frame clones only, with some absent. This table holds tens of thousands of clones, 71% found once. Exposure to brentuximab vedotin varied, and each patient had relapsed following autologous stem cell transplantation. The sequenced sample was peripheral blood mononuclear cells (PBMCs), obtained before the second cycle of nivolumab. These receptors were collected from a human donor with classical Hodgkin lymphoma.

This chain uses TRBV7-9 with TRBJ1-6; no clear D. The V gene's germline CDR1 is SEHNR and CDR2 FQNEAQ (reference sequence). The CDR3 consists of 16 residues. V lost 1 base and J lost 5, with 12 bases in between. The CDR3 nucleotides are TGTGCCAGCAGCTTAGGGCCCTACGGAGATAATTCACCCCTCCACTTT. This sequence encodes CASSLGPYGDNSPLHF.

The rearrangement joins TRBV9 to TRBJ2-3; D unresolved. The CDR3 length is 12 residues. The V end was cut by 4 bases, the J end by 2 bases, with 5 bases between. Per the germline V gene, CDR1 is SGDLS and CDR2 is YYNGEE. For the CDR3, the DNA is TGTGCCAGCAGCCCAAACACAGATACGCAGTATTTT. This codes for CASSPNTDTQYF. The variable domain in full, completed from reference TRBV9 and TRBJ2-3, reads DSGVTQTPKHLITATGQRVTLRCSPRSGDLSVYWYQQSLDQGLQFLIQYYNGEERAKGNILERFSAQQFPDLHSELNLSSLELGDSALYFCASSPNTDTQYFGPGTRLTVL.

This sequence joins TRBV5-4 and TRBJ2-5; TRBD2 is a possible D gene (6 bases). With 4 bases removed from V and 2 bases from J, the gap between germline ends came to 12 bases. The germline V gene encodes CDR1 SGHNT and CDR2 YYREEE (reference sequence). This CDR3 is 14 amino acids long. Here the CDR3 DNA reads TGTGCCAGCAGCCGACCAGGACTACAAGAGACCCAGTACTTC. Its protein is CASSRPGLQETQYF.

This clone qualifies as medium-sized. The chain combines TRBV2 with TRBJ1-2, with TRBD1 identical over 8 bases. Looked up from germline, CDR1 is SNHLY and CDR2 is FYNNEI. The CDR3 contains 14 residues. J was trimmed by 4 bases and V by 7 bases; bases with no gene match: 8. The CDR3 DNA is TGTGCCAGCAACACGGGACAGGCCTCCTATGGCTACACCTTC. This encodes CASNTGQASYGYTF.